The following is a TCR beta chain sequence with its context. The source of the sample is a study of preoperative IRX-2 immunotherapy in early breast cancer. V shed 4 bases, J shed 3 bases, and the junction held 3 bases outside the gene matches. The length of the CDR3 is 14 residues. The V gene's germline CDR1 is SGHRS and CDR2 YFSETQ. Libraries were prepared by immunoSEQ multiplex PCR; TCRdb keeps only in-frame clonotypes and omits some of them. The table includes over 9,500 clones, roughly 80% detected once. This sample's treatment: preoperative locoregional IRX-2 cytokine immunotherapy. The rearrangement uses TRBV5-1 and TRBJ1-4; TRBD1 matches 7 bases. The specimen comprised lymph node tissue, sampled before IRX-2 immunotherapy. The clonotype originates from a human donor with breast cancer. The chain's CDR3 is CASSRDRSNEKLFF. DNA for the CDR3: TGCGCCAGCAGCCGGGACAGATCTAATGAAAAACTGTTTTTT. Full variable domain (remainder filled in from reference TRBV5-1 and TRBJ1-4): KAGVTQTPRYLIKTRGQQVTLSCSPISGHRSVSWYQQTPGQGLQFLFEYFSETQRNKGNFPGRFSGRQFSNSRSEMNVSTLELGDSALYLCASSRDRSNEKLFFGSGTQLSVL.